This TCR beta chain was captured by sequencing in a study of tumor-infiltrating lymphocytes in primary liver carcinoma. Looking at the study overall: Patients of both sexes were 30 to 69 years old.

They got blood RNA out of unsorted whole blood and also pulled out germline DNA. This clonotype showed up just once. At one end the junction does not follow the germline gene, possibly because of a read error. This CDR3 has 16 residues. CDR1 SGHAT and CDR2 FQNNGV come from the germline V gene. Synthesis of TCR beta cDNA was carried out from 450 to 650 ng total RNA with a constant-region primer. Slightly modified ARM-PCR served as the procedure for the TCR beta libraries. These libraries came from three rounds of nested multiplex PCR. In the first two PCR rounds, TRBV1-TRBV30 forward primers were paired with a C-beta reverse primer, and each round lasted roughly 9 cycles. From the multiplex PCR reads, TCRdb called clonotypes with MiXCR, one entry per CDR3 protein. The table shows approximately 340,000 distinct CDR3 sequences, with less than 65% occurring only once.

The specimen was peripheral blood. The TCR comes from a man aged 40-49 years with primary liver carcinoma and hepatitis B virus infection. The chain uses TRBV11-2 and TRBJ2-1; 15 positions agree with TRBD2. Here the CDR3 DNA reads TGTGGCAGCAGTTATCGGACTAGCGGGAGGGACAATGAGCAGTTCTTC. It codes for CGSSYRTSGRDNEQFF.